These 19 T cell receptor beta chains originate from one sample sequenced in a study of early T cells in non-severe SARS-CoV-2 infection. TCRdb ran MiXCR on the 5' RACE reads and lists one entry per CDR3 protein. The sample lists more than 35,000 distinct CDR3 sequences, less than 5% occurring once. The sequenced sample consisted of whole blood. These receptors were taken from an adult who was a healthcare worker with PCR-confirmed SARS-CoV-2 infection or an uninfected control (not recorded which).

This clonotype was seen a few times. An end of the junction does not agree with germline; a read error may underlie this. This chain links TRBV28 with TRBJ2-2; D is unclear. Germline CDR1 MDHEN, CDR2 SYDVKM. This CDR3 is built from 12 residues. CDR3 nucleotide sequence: TGTGCCAGCAGCTTATCCACCGGGGAGCTGTTTTTT. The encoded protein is CASSLSTGELFF.

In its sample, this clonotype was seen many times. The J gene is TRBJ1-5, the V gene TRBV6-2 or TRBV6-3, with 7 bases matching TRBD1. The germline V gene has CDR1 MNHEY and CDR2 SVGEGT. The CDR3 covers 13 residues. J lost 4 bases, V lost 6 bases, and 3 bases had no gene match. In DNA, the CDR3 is TGTGCCAGCAGCGAGGACAGGAATCAGCCCCAGCATTTT. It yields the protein CASSEDRNQPQHF.

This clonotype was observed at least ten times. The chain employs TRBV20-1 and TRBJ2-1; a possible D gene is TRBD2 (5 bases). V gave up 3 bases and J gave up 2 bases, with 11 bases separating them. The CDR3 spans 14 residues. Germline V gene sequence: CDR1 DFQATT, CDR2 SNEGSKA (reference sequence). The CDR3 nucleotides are TGCAGTGCTAGCCCGCCGGGGACCTACAATGAGCAGTTCTTC. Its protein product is CSASPPGTYNEQFF.

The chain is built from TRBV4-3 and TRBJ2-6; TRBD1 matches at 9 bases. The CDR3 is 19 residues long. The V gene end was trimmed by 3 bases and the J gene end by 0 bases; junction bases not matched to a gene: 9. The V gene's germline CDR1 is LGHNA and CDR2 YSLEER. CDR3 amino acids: CASSQDPDRGNSGANVLTF. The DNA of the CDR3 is TGCGCCAGCAGCCAGGACCCGGACAGGGGAAACTCTGGGGCCAACGTCCTGACTTTC.

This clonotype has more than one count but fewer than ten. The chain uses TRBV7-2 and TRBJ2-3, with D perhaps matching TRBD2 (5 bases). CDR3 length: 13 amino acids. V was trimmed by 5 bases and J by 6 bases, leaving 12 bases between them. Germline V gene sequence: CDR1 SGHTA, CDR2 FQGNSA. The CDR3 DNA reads TGTGCCAGCAGCCCTGACTACGGCGATACGCAGTATTTT. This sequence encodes CASSPDYGDTQYF.

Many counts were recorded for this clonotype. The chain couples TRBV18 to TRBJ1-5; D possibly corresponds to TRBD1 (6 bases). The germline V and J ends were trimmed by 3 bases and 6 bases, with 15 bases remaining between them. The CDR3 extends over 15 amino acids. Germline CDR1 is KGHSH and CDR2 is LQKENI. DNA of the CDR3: TGTGCCAGCTCACCCCGACAGGAGACTTTTCAGCCCCAGCATTTT. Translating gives CASSPRQETFQPQHF. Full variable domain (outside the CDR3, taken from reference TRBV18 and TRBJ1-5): NAGVMQNPRHLVRRRGQEARLRCSPMKGHSHVYWYRQLPEEGLKFMVYLQKENIIDESGMPKERFSAEFPKEGPSILRIQQVVRGDSAAYFCASSPRQETFQPQHFGDGTRLSIL.

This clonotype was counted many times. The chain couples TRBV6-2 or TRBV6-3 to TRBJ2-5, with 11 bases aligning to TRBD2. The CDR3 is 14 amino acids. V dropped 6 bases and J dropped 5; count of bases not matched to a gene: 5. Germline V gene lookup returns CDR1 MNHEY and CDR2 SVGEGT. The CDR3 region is CASRDVAGGETQYF. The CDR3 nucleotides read TGTGCCAGCAGAGACGTAGCGGGAGGGGAGACCCAGTACTTC.

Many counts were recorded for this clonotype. CDR3 region: CASSPTPGNQPQHF. The CDR3 nucleotides are TGTGCCAGCAGTCCCACCCCAGGGAATCAGCCCCAGCATTTT. The chain couples TRBV27 to TRBJ1-5, with D perhaps TRBD1 (5 bases). Trimming pared 5 bases from V and 4 bases from J, leaving 12 bases between. The germline CDR1 and CDR2 sequences are MNHEY and SMNVEV (reference sequence). The CDR3 totals 14 residues.

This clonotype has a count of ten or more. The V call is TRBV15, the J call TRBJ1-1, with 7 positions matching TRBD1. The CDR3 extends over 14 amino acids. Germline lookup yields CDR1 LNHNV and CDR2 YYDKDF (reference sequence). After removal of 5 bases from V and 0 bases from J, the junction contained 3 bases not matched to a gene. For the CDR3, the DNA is TGTGCCACCAGCGTGGGACAGTTGAACACTGAAGCTTTCTTT. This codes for CATSVGQLNTEAFF.

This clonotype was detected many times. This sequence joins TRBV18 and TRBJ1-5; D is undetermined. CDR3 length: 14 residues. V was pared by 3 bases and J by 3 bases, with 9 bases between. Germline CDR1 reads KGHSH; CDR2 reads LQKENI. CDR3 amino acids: CASSPLAVNQPQHF. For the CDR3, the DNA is TGTGCCAGCTCACCCCTCGCAGTCAATCAGCCCCAGCATTTT.

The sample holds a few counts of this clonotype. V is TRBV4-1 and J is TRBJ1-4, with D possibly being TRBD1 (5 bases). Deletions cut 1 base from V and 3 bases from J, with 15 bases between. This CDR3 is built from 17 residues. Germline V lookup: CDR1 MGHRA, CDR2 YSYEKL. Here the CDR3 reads CASSQGDGGWANEKLFF. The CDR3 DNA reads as TGCGCCAGCAGCCAAGGGGACGGGGGATGGGCTAATGAAAAACTGTTTTTT.

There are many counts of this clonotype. DNA for the CDR3: TGTGCCAGCAGCTTAGTTACGGGATTCCGGGAGACCCAGTACTTC. It yields the protein CASSLVTGFRETQYF. The chain uses TRBV7-2 and TRBJ2-5; TRBD2 might be the D (5 bases). V lost 1 base and J lost 5, with 14 bases in between. Germline values: CDR1 SGHTA, CDR2 FQGNSA. This CDR3 region has 15 residues.

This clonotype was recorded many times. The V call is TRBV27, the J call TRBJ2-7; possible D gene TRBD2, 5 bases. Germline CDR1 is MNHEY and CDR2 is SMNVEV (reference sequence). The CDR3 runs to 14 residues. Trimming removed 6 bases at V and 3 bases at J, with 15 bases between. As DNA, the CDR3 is TGTGCCAGCAGGGAGCGGACGACGCGCTACGAGCAGTACTTC. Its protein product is CASRERTTRYEQYF.

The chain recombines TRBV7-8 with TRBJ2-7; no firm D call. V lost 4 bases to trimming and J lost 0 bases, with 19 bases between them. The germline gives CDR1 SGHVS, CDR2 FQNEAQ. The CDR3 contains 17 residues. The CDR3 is CASSYYSAQQPSYEQYV. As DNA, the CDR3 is TGTGCCAGCAGCTACTACTCTGCCCAGCAGCCCTCCTACGAGCAGTACGTC.

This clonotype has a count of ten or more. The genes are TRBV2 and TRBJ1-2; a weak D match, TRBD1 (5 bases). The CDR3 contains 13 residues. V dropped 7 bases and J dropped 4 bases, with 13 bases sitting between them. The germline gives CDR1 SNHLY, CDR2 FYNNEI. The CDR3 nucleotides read TGTGCCAGCATTTCGGGGCGCGCCTATGGCTACACCTTC. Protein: CASISGRAYGYTF.

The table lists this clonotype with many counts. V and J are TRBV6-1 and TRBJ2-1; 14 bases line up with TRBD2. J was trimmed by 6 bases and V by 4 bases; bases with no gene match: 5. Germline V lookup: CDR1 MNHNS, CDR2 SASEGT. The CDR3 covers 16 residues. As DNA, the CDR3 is TGTGCCAGCAGTGGAGGGACTAGCGGGAGAGTCAATGAGCAGTTCTTC. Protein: CASSGGTSGRVNEQFF.

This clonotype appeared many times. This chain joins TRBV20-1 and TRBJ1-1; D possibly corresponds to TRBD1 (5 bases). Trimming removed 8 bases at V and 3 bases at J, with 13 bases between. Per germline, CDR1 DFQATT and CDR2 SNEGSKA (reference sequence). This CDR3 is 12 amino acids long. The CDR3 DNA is TGCAGTCCAGGAGGGGTGGACACTGAAGCTTTCTTT. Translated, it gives CSPGGVDTEAFF.

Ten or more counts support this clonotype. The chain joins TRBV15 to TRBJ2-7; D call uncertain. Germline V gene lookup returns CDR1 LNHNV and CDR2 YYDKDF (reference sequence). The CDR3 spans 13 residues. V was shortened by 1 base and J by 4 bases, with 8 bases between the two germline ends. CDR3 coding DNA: TGTGCCACCAGCAGAGGGTCTGATTACGAGCAGTACTTC. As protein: CATSRGSDYEQYF.

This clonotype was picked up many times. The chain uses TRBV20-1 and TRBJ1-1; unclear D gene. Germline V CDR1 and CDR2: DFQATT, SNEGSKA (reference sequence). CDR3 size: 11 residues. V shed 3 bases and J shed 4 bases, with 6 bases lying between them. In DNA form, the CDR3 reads TGCAGTGCTAGCAGGAGCACTGAAGCTTTCTTT. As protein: CSASRSTEAFF.